These 10 T cell receptor beta chains originate from one sample sequenced in a study of T cells after yellow fever vaccination. TCRdb independently ran MiXCR on the 5' RACE reads; one entry per CDR3 protein. The sample includes hundreds of thousands of distinct CDR3 sequences, 11% of them seen just once. Source: PBMCs, taken on the day of the first yellow fever vaccination. These receptors all stem from a man between 18 and 29 years old who received the YFV17D yellow fever vaccine.

CDR3 DNA sequence: TGTGCCAGCGACAACTTTACTGAGGGAACCCACGAGCAGTACGTC. Translation: CASDNFTEGTHEQYV. The chain uses TRBV3-1 and TRBJ2-7; tentative D call: TRBD2 (5 bases). Germline-derived CDR1 and CDR2 are LGHDT and YNNKEL (reference sequence). The ends were cut back, 8 bases at V and 5 bases at J, with 22 bases in the middle. The CDR3 spans 15 residues.

This rearrangement joins TRBV13 to TRBJ2-1; D is undetermined. Trimming removed 2 bases at V and 8 bases at J, with 10 bases between. The CDR3 has 13 residues. Germline CDR1 reads PRHDT; CDR2 reads FYEKMQ (reference sequence). CDR3 sequence: CASSLRVVHEQFF. Written as DNA, the CDR3 is TGTGCCAGCAGCTTACGGGTAGTCCATGAGCAGTTCTTC.

V usage is TRBV4-3 and J usage is TRBJ2-5; TRBD2 aligns across 9 bases. Germline CDR1 and CDR2: LGHNA and YSLEER. The V segment lost 3 bases and the J segment 6 bases; nucleotides outside the gene matches: 8. The CDR3 loop spans 15 amino acids. The CDR3 loop is CASSQAGGSVQTQYF. The CDR3 DNA is TGCGCCAGCAGCCAGGCGGGGGGGTCCGTTCAGACCCAGTACTTC.

This clonotype was recorded many times. The chain employs TRBV5-1 and TRBJ2-1; no firm D call. Germline CDR1 is SGHRS and CDR2 is YFSETQ. Trimming cost V 6 bases and J 2 bases, with 9 bases left between them. The CDR3 consists of 13 residues. CDR3 sequence: CASTGDPYNEQFF. In DNA, the CDR3 is TGCGCCAGCACCGGTGACCCCTACAATGAGCAGTTCTTC.

A word on this clonotype: The junction does not match germline at one end; this may be a read error. This rearrangement joins TRBV7-9 to TRBJ1-1, with 9 bases identical to TRBD1. This CDR3 has 16 amino acids. CDR1 and CDR2 (germline): SEHNR, FQNEAQ (reference sequence). CDR3 amino acids: CASSFGGTGHTTKAFF. The CDR3 nucleotides are TGTGCCAGCAGCTTTGGGGGGACAGGGCATACCACTAAAGCTTTCTTT.

This clonotype was seen more than once but under ten times. The chain employs TRBV9 and TRBJ1-3; D gene ambiguous. CDR3 size: 11 residues. CDR1 and CDR2 from the germline V gene are SGDLS and YYNGEE. V lost 5 bases, J lost 8 bases, and 8 bases lay in between. The CDR3 loop is CASRVVDTIYF. CDR3 in DNA: TGTGCCAGCAGAGTTGTGGACACCATATATTTT.

The chain uses TRBV30 and TRBJ1-1; D is unresolved. Germline V lookup: CDR1 GTSNPN, CDR2 SVGIG (reference sequence). This CDR3 region has 12 residues. The V gene lost 1 base and the J gene lost 3 bases, with 6 bases spanning the gap. The CDR3 region is CAWSDWYTEAFF. CDR3 sequence (DNA): TGTGCCTGGAGTGATTGGTACACTGAAGCTTTCTTT. Using reference TRBV30 and TRBJ1-1 for the parts outside the CDR3, the full variable domain is SQTIHQWPATLVQPVGSPLSLECTVEGTSNPNLYWYRQAAGRGLQLLFYSVGIGQISSEVPQNLSASRPQDRQFILSSKKLLLSDSGFYLCAWSDWYTEAFFGQGTRLTVV.

This sequence joins TRBV5-1 and TRBJ2-1; 14 nucleotides align to TRBD2. With 4 bases clipped from V and 6 bases from J, the junction kept 6 bases outside the gene matches. The CDR3 length is 16 residues. Germline CDR1 is SGHRS and CDR2 is YFSETQ. The CDR3 reads CASSPTGTSGGNEQFF. The CDR3 DNA reads as TGCGCCAGCAGCCCTACCGGGACTAGCGGGGGCAATGAGCAGTTCTTC.

This clonotype appeared a few times. The CDR3, as DNA: TGTGCCAGCAGCTTCCAGGGGGCCTTCTACGAGCAGTACTTC. Translating it yields CASSFQGAFYEQYF. The chain links TRBV5-5 to TRBJ2-7; 8 bases are a match to TRBD1. CDR3 length equals 14 residues. Germline V CDR1 and CDR2: SGHKS, YYEKEE (reference sequence). J lost 3 bases, V lost 2 bases, and 4 bases had no gene match.

The chain uses TRBV4-1 and TRBJ2-3; D gene unclear. The CDR3 runs 14 residues. Trimming stripped 0 bases from V and 6 bases from J, with 10 bases between. Germline CDR1 MGHRA, CDR2 YSYEKL. Written as DNA, the CDR3 is TGCGCCAGCAGCCAAGATGGGCTGGGGGATACGCAGTATTTT. As protein: CASSQDGLGDTQYF.